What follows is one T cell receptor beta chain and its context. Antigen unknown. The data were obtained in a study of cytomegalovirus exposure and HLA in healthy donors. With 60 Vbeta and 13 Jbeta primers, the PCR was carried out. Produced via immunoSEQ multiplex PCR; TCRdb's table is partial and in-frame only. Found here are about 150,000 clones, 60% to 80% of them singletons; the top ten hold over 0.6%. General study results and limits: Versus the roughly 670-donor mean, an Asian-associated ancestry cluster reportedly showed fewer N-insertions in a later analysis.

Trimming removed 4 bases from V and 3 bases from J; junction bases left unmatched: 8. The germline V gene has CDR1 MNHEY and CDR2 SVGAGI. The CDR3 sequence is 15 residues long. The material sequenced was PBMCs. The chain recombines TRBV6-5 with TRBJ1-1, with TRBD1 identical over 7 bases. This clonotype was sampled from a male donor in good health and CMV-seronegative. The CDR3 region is CASSFANRGDTEAFF. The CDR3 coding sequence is TGTGCCAGCAGTTTCGCTAACAGGGGTGACACTGAAGCTTTCTTT.